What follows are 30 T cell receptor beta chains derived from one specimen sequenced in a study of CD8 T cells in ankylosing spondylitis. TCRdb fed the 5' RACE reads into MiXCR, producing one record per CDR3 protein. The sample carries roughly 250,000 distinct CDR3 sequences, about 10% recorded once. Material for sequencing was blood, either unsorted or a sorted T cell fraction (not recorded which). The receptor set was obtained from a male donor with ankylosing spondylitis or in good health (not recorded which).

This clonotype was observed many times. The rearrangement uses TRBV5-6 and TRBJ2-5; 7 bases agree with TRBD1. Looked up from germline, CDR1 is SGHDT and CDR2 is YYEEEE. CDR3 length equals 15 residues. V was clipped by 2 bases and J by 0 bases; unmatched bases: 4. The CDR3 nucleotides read TGTGCCAGCAGCTTTGGCAGGGGGTACCAAGAGACCCAGTACTTC. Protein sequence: CASSFGRGYQETQYF.

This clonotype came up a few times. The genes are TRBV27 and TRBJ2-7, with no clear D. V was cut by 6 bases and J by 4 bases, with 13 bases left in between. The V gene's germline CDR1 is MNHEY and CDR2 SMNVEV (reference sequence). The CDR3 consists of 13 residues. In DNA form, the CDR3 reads TGTGCCAGCAGCCGGCCTCCAGCTTACGAGCAGTACTTC. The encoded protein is CASSRPPAYEQYF.

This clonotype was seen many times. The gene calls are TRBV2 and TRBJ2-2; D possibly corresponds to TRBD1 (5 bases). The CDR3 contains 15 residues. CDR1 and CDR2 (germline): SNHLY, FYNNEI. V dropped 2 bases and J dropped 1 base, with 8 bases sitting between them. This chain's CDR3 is CASSEQGLNTGELFF. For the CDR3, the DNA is TGTGCCAGCAGTGAACAGGGCCTGAACACCGGGGAGCTGTTTTTT.

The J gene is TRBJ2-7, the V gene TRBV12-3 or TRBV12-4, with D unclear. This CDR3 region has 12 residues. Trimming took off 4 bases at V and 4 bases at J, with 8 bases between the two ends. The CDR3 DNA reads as TGTGCCAGCAGTTATCCCGGGTACGAGCAGTACTTC. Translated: CASSYPGYEQYF.

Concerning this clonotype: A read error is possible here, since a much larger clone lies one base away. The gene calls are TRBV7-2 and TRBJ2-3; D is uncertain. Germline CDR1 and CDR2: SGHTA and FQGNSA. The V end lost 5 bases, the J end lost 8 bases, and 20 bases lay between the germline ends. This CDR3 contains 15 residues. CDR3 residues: CASSPDNSLTGTQYF. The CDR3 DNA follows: TGTGCCAGCAGCCCCGACAACAGTTTGACGGGTACGCAGTATTTT.

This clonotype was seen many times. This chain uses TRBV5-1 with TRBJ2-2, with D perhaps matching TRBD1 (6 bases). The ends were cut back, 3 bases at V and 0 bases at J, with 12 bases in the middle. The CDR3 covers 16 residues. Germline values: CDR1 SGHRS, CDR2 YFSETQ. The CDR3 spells CASSSRGTANTGELFF. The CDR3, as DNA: TGCGCCAGCAGCTCTAGGGGGACGGCGAACACCGGGGAGCTGTTTTTT. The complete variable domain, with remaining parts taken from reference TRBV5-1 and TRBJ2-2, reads KAGVTQTPRYLIKTRGQQVTLSCSPISGHRSVSWYQQTPGQGLQFLFEYFSETQRNKGNFPGRFSGRQFSNSRSEMNVSTLELGDSALYLCASSSRGTANTGELFFGEGSRLTVL.

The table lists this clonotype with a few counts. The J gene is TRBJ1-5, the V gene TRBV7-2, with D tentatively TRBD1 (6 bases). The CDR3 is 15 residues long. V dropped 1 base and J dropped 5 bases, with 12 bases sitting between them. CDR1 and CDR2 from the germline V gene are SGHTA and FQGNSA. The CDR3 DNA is TGTGCCAGCAGCTTAGAGGGGAAGGGGGATCAGCCCCAGCATTTT. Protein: CASSLEGKGDQPQHF.

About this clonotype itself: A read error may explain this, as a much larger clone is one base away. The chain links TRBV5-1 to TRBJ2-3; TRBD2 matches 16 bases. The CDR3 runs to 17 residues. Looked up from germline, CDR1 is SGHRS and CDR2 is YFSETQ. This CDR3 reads CASTLGLAGGDTDTQYF. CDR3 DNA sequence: TGCGCCAGCACCTTGGGACTAGCGGGGGGGGACACAGATACGCAGTATTTT.

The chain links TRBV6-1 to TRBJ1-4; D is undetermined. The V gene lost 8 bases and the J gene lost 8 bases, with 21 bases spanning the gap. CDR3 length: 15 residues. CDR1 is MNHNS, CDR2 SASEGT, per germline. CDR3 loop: CASAPKPDRQEKLFF. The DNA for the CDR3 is TGTGCCAGCGCACCAAAACCCGACCGTCAGGAAAAACTGTTTTTT.

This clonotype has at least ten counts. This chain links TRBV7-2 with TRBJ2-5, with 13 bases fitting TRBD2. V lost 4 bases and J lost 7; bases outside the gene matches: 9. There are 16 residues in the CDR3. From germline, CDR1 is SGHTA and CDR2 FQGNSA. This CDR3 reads CASSYTSGGATGTQYF. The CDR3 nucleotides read TGTGCCAGCAGCTACACTAGCGGGGGGGCCACGGGGACCCAGTACTTC.

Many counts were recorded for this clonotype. Here the CDR3 DNA reads TGTGCCAGCTCAGGCCCATCCTACGAGCAGTACTTC. Translating gives CASSGPSYEQYF. The chain uses TRBV27 and TRBJ2-7; D unresolved. The germline V gene has CDR1 MNHEY and CDR2 SMNVEV (reference sequence). Trimming took off 8 bases at V and 1 base at J, with 9 bases between the two ends. CDR3 size: 12 residues.

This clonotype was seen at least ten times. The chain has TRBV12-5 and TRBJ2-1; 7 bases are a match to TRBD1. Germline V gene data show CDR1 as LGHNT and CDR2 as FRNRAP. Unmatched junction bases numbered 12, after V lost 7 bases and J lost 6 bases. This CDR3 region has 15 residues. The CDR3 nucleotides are TGTGCTAGTGATCGCCGGGACAGTCGACCCAATGAGCAGTTCTTC. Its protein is CASDRRDSRPNEQFF.

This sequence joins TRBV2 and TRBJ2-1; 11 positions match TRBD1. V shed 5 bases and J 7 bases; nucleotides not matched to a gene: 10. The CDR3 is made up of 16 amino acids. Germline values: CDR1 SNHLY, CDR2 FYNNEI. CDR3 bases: TGTGCCAGCAGTCCCGGGACAGGGGGTGGTTTTAATGAGCAGTTCTTC. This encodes CASSPGTGGGFNEQFF.

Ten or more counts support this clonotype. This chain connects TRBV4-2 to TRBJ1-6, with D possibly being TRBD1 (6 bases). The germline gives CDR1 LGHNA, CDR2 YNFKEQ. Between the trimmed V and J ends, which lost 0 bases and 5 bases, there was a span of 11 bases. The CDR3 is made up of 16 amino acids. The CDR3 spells CASSQDSQGNNSPLHF. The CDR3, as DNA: TGTGCCAGCAGCCAAGATTCACAGGGTAATAATTCACCCCTCCACTTT.

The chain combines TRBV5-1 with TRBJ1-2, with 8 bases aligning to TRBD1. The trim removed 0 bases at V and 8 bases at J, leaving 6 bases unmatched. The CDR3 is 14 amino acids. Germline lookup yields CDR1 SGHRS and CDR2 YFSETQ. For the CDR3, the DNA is TGCGCCAGCAGCTTGGAGCAGGGGGCTAGCGGCTACACCTTC. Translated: CASSLEQGASGYTF.

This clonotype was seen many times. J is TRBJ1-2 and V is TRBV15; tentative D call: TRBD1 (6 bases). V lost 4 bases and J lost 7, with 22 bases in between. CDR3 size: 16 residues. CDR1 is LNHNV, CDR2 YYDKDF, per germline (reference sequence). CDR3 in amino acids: CATSNYYPTGPVGYTF. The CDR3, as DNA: TGTGCCACCAGCAATTACTACCCCACAGGGCCGGTTGGCTACACCTTC.

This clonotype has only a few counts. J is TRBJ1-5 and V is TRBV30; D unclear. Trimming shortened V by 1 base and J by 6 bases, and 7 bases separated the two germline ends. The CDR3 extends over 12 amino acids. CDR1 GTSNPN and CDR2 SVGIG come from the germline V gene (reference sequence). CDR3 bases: TGTGCCTGGAGTGCCCACCGTCAGCCCCAGCATTTT. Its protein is CAWSAHRQPQHF.

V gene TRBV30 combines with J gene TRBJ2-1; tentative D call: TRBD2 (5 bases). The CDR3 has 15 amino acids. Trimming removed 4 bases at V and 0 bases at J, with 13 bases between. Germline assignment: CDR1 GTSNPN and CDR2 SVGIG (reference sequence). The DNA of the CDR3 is TGTGCCTGGAAGGCAGAGGGAAGCTCCTACAATGAGCAGTTCTTC. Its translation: CAWKAEGSSYNEQFF.

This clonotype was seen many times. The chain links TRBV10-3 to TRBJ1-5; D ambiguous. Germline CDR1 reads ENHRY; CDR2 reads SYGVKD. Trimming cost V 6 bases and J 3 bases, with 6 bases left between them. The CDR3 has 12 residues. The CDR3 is CAIRDPNQPQHF. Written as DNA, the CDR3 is TGTGCCATCAGGGACCCCAATCAGCCCCAGCATTTT.

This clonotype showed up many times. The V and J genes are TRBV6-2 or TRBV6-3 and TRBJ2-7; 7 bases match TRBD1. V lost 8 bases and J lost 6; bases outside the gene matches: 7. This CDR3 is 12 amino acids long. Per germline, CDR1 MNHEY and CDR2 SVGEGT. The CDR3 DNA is TGTGCCAGCCGACAGGGTGGAGGCGAGCAGTACTTC. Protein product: CASRQGGGEQYF.

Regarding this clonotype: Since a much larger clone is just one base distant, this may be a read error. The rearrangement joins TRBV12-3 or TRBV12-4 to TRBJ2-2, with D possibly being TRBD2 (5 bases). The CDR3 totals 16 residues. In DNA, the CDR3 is TGTGTCAGCCGGGGAGTAGGCGATGCGAACACCGGGGAGCTGTTTTTT. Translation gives CVSRGVGDANTGELFF.

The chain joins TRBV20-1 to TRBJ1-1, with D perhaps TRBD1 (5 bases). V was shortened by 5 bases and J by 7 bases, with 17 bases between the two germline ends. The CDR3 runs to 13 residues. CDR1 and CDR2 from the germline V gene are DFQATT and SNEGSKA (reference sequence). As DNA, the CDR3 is TGCAGTGCTCCGCCGGGACTGACCTTTGAAGCTTTCTTT. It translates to CSAPPGLTFEAFF.

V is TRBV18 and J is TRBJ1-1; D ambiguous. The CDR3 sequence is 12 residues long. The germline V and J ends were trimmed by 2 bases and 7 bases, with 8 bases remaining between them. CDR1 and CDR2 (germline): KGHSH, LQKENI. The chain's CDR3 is CASSPGPGEAFF. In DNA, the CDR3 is TGTGCCAGCTCACCAGGGCCCGGTGAAGCTTTCTTT.

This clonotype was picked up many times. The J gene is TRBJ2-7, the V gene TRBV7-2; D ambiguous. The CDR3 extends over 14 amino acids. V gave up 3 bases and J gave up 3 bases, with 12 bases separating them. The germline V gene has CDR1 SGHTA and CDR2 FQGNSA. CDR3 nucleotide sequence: TGTGCCAGCAGCTTTAGCCAAGTCCGCTACGAGCAGTACTTC. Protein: CASSFSQVRYEQYF.

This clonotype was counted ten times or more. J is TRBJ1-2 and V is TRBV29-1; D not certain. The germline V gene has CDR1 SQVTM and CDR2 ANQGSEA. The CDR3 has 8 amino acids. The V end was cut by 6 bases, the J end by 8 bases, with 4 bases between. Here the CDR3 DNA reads TGCAGCGTGCAAGGCTACACCTTC. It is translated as CSVQGYTF.

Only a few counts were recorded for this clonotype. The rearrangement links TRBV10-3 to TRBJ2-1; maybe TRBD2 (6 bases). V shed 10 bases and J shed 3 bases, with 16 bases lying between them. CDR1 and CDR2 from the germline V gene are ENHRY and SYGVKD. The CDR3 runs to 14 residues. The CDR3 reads CATTLASGYNEQFF. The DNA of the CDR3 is TGTGCCACGACACTAGCTTCCGGCTACAATGAGCAGTTCTTC.

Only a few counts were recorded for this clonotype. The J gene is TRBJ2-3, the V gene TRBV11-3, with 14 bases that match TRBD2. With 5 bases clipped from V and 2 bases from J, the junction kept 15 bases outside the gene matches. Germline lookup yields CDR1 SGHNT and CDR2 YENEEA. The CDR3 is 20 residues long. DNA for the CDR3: TGTGCCAGCAGCCTCCCTTCCTACGGGACTAGCGGGGGACCCACAGATACGCAGTATTTT. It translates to CASSLPSYGTSGGPTDTQYF. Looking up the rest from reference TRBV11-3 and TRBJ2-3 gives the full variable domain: EAGVVQSPRYKIIEKKQPVAFWCNPISGHNTLYWYLQNLGQGPELLIRYENEEAVDDSQLPKDRFSAERLKGVDSTLKIQPAELGDSAVYLCASSLPSYGTSGGPTDTQYFGPGTRLTVL.

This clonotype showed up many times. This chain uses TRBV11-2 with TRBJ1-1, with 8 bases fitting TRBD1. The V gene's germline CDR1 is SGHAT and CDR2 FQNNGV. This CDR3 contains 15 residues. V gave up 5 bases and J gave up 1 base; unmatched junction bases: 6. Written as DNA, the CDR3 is TGTGCCAGCAGCCTCGAGGGACAGGCGAACACTGAAGCTTTCTTT. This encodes CASSLEGQANTEAFF. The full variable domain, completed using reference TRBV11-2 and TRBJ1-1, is EAGVAQSPRYKIIEKRQSVAFWCNPISGHATLYWYQQILGQGPKLLIQFQNNGVVDDSQLPKDRFSAERLKGVDSTLKIQPAKLEDSAVYLCASSLEGQANTEAFFGQGTRLTVV.

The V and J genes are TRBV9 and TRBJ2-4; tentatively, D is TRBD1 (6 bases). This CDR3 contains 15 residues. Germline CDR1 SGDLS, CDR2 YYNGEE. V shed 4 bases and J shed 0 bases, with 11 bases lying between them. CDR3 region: CASSPRGVAKNIQYF. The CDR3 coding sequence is TGTGCCAGCAGCCCCAGGGGTGTAGCCAAAAACATTCAGTACTTC.

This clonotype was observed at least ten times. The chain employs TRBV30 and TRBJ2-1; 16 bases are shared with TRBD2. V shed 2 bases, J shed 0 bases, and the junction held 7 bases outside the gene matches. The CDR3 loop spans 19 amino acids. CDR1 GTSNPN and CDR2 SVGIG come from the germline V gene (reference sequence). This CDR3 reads CAWSPPGLAGGSSYNEQFF. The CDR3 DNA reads TGTGCCTGGAGTCCGCCGGGACTAGCGGGGGGGAGCTCCTACAATGAGCAGTTCTTC.